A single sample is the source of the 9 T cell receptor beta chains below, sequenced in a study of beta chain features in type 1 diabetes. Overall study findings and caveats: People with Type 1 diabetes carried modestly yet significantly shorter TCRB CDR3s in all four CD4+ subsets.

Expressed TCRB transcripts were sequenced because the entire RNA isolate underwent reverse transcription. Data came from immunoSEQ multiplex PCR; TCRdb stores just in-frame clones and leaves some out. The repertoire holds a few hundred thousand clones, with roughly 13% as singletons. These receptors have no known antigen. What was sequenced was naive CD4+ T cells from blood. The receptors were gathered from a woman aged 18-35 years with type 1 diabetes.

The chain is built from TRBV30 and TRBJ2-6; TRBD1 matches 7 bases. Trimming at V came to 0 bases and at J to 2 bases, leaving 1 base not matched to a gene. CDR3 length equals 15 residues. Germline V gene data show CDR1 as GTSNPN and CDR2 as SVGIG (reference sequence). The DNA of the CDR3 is TGTGCCTGGAGTGTAGGGGGCCCTGGGGCCAACGTCCTGACTTTC. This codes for CAWSVGGPGANVLTF.

CDR3 sequence reads: CASSLSTGNTEAFF. The CDR3 DNA follows: TGTGCCAGCAGTTTATCAACGGGGAACACTGAAGCTTTCTTT. The chain links TRBV28 to TRBJ1-1; D is unclear. This CDR3 region has 14 residues. Trimming removed 1 base from V and 1 base from J, with 7 bases in between. From germline, CDR1 is MDHEN and CDR2 SYDVKM. The full variable domain, with the rest looked up from reference TRBV28 and TRBJ1-1, is DVKVTQSSRYLVKRTGEKVFLECVQDMDHENMFWYRQDPGLGLRLIYFSYDVKMKEKGDIPEGYSVSREKKERFSLILESASTNQTSMYLCASSLSTGNTEAFFGQGTRLTVV.

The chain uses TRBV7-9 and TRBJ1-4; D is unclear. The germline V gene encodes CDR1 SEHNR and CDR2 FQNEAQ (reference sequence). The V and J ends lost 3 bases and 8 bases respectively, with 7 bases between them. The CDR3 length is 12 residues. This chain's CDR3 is CASSFGREKLFF. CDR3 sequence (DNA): TGTGCCAGCAGCTTTGGTCGGGAAAAACTGTTTTTT.

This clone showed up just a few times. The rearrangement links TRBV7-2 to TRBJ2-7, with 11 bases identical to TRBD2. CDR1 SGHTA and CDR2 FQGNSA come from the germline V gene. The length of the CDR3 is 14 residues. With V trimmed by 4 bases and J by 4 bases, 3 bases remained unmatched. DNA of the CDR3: TGTGCCAGCAGCTATACTAGCGGGGGTTACGAGCAGTACGTC. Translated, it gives CASSYTSGGYEQYV.

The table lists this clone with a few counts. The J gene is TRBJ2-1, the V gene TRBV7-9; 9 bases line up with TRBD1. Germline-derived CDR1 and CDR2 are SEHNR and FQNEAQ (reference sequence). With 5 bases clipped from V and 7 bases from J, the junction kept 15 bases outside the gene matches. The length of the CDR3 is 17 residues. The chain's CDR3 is CASSRRTGELLGNEQFF. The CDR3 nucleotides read TGTGCCAGCAGCCGCCGGACAGGGGAACTACTCGGGAATGAGCAGTTCTTC.

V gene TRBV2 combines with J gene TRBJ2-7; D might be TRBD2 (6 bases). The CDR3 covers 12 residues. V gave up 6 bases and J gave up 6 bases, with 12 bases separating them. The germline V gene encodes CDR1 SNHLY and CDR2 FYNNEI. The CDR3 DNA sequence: TGTGCCAGCAGGTCCCTAGCGACCGAGCAGTACTTC. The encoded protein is CASRSLATEQYF.

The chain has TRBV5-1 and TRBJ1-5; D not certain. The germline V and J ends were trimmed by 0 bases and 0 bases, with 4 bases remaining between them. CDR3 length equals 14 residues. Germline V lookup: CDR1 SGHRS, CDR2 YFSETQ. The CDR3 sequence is CASSLGASNQPQHF. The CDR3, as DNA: TGCGCCAGCAGCTTGGGAGCTAGCAATCAGCCCCAGCATTTT.

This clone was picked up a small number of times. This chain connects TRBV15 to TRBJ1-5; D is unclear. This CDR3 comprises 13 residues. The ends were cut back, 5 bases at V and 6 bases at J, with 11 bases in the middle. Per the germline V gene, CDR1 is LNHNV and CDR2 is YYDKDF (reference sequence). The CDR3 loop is CATSGRAGQPQHF. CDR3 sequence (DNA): TGTGCCACCAGCGGCCGGGCGGGTCAGCCCCAGCATTTT.

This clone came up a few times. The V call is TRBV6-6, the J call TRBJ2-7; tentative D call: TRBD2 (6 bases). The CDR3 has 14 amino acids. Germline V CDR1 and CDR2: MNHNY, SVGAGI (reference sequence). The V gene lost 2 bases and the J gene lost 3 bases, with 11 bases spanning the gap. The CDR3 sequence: CASSYRAEGYEQYV. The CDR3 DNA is TGTGCCAGCAGTTACAGAGCGGAGGGCTACGAGCAGTACGTC.